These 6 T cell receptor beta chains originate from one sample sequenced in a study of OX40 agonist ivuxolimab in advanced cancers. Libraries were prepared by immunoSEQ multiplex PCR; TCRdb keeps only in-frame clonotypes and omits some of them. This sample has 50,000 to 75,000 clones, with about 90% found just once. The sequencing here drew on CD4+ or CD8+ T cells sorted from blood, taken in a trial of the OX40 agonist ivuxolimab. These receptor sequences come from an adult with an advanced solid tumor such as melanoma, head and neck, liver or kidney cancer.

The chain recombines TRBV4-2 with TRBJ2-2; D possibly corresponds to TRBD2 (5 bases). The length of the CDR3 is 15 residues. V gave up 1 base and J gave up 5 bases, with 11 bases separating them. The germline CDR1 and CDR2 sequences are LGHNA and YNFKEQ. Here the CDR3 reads CASSQGPGRTGELFF. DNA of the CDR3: TGTGCCAGCAGCCAAGGTCCGGGAAGGACCGGGGAGCTGTTTTTT.

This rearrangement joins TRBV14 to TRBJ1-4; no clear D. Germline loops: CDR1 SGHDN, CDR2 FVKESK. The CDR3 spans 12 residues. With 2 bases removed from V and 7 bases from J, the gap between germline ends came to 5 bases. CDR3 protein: CASSQPFEKLFF. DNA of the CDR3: TGTGCCAGCAGCCAACCTTTTGAAAAACTGTTTTTT. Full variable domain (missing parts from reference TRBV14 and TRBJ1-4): EAGVTQFPSHSVIEKGQTVTLRCDPISGHDNLYWYRRVMGKEIKFLLHFVKESKQDESGMPNNRFLAERTGGTYSTLKVQPAELEDSGVYFCASSQPFEKLFFGSGTQLSVL.

CDR3 nucleotides: TGCGCCAGCAGCTTGAGGGCAGGGAGTAATGAAAAACTGTTTTTT. Translating it yields CASSLRAGSNEKLFF. This chain uses TRBV5-1 with TRBJ1-4; maybe TRBD1 (5 bases). CDR3 length: 15 amino acids. Looked up from germline, CDR1 is SGHRS and CDR2 is YFSETQ. V lost 1 base, J lost 4 bases, and 11 bases lay in between.

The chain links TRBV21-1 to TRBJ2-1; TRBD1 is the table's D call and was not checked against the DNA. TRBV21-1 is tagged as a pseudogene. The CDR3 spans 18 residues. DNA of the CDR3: TGTGCCAGCAGCAAACACGGGACATATACAAATTCTTACAATGAGCAGTTCTTC. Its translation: CASSKHGTYTNSYNEQFF.

The CDR3 DNA is TGTGCCAGCGACAGGGATGAGGGCAATGAGCAGTTCTTC. It is translated as CASDRDEGNEQFF. This chain joins TRBV9 and TRBJ2-1; 7 nucleotides line up with TRBD1. CDR1 SGDLS and CDR2 YYNGEE come from the germline V gene. The junction had 7 bases not matched to a gene; V was cut back by 7 bases and J by 6 bases. The CDR3 totals 13 residues. Full variable domain (missing parts from reference TRBV9 and TRBJ2-1): DSGVTQTPKHLITATGQRVTLRCSPRSGDLSVYWYQQSLDQGLQFLIQYYNGEERAKGNILERFSAQQFPDLHSELNLSSLELGDSALYFCASDRDEGNEQFFGPGTRLTVL.

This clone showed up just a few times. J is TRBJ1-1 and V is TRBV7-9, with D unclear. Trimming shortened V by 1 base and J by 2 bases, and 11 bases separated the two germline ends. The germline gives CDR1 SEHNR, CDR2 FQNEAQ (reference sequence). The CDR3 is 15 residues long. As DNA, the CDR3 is TGTGCCAGCAGCTTAGATGGGATCGGCAACACTGAAGCTTTCTTT. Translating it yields CASSLDGIGNTEAFF.